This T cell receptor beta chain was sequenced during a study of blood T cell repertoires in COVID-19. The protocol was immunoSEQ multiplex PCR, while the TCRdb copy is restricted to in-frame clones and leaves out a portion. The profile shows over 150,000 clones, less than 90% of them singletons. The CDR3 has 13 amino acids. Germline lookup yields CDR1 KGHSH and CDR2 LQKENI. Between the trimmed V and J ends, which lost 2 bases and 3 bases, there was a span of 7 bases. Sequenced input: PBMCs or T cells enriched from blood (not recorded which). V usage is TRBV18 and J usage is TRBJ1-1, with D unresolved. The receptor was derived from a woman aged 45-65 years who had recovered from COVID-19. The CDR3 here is CASSPSQDTEAFF. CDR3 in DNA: TGTGCCAGCTCACCAAGCCAAGACACTGAAGCTTTCTTT.